The 5 T cell receptor beta chains listed next were all sequenced from one sample in a study of T cell repertoires in cytomegalovirus infection. Using its own MiXCR run on the reads, TCRdb lists one record per CDR3 protein. Of more than 250,000 distinct CDR3 sequences in the sample, 25% were seen once. For these TCRs, the target antigens are not known. The sample consisted of cultured PBMCs, taken from culture after CMV antigen stimulation. These receptors were taken from a human donor in good health (CMV status not recorded). Some clones in this sample may be carry-over from other donors' samples.

Details on this clonotype: A single base separates this from a much larger clone, so it may be a read error. The chain employs TRBV7-3 and TRBJ2-3; the D gene is possibly TRBD2 (6 bases). Germline values: CDR1 SGHTA, CDR2 FQGTGA. This CDR3 spans 14 amino acids. The DNA for the CDR3 is TGTACCAGCAGCTTTGGAGGGAGAGCAGATACGCAGTATTTT. Protein: CTSSFGGRADTQYF.

This clonotype was recorded a few times. This chain links TRBV20-1 with TRBJ2-1; 7 bases fit TRBD2. The germline CDR1 and CDR2 sequences are DFQATT and SNEGSKA (reference sequence). V trimming: 5 bases; J trimming: 3 bases; junction bases outside the gene matches: 10. There are 15 residues in the CDR3. CDR3 bases: TGCAGTGCTCCCCGGTCAGCGGGATTCTACAATGAGCAGTTCTTC. Its protein is CSAPRSAGFYNEQFF.

J is TRBJ2-2 and V is TRBV19; 9 bases match TRBD1. This CDR3 spans 13 amino acids. V lost 9 bases to trimming and J lost 8 bases; unmatched junction nucleotides: 7. Looked up from germline, CDR1 is LNHDA and CDR2 is SQIVND (reference sequence). Here the CDR3 reads CASRGTGWGELFF. The CDR3 bases are TGTGCCAGCAGAGGGACAGGGTGGGGGGAGCTGTTTTTT.

The V and J genes are TRBV19 and TRBJ1-5; D is uncertain. With 8 bases removed from V and 0 bases from J, the gap between germline ends came to 11 bases. The V gene's germline CDR1 is LNHDA and CDR2 SQIVND (reference sequence). CDR3 length: 14 residues. As DNA, the CDR3 is TGTGCCAGTGCCCCGGGATTTAGCAATCAGCCCCAGCATTTT. Amino acid sequence: CASAPGFSNQPQHF. Supplemented by reference TRBV19 and TRBJ1-5, the full variable domain reads DGGITQSPKYLFRKEGQNVTLSCEQNLNHDAMYWYRQDPGQGLRLIYYSQIVNDFQKGDIAEGYSVSREKKESFPLTVTSAQKNPTAFYLCASAPGFSNQPQHFGDGTRLSIL.

The rearrangement uses TRBV19 and TRBJ2-5, with 8 bases fitting TRBD1. Germline V gene lookup returns CDR1 LNHDA and CDR2 SQIVND (reference sequence). V lost 6 bases and J lost 5; bases outside the gene matches: 5. This CDR3 spans 13 amino acids. The CDR3 DNA sequence: TGTGCCAGTAGCAACGACAGGGGCGAGACCCAGTACTTC. It encodes CASSNDRGETQYF. Full variable domain (outside the CDR3, taken from reference TRBV19 and TRBJ2-5): DGGITQSPKYLFRKEGQNVTLSCEQNLNHDAMYWYRQDPGQGLRLIYYSQIVNDFQKGDIAEGYSVSREKKESFPLTVTSAQKNPTAFYLCASSNDRGETQYFGPGTRLLVL.